A selection of T cell receptor beta chains follows, all from one sample in a study of blood T cell repertoires in COVID-19. This table comes from immunoSEQ multiplex PCR, and its TCRdb copy is limited to in-frame clones, with some not included. Found here are hundreds of thousands of clones, 85% to 90% of them singletons; the top ten hold roughly 1%. Sequencing used PBMCs or T cells enriched from blood (not recorded which). Receptor source: a man between 18 and 35 years old who had recovered from COVID-19. The CDR3 runs from the conserved cysteine through the conserved F or W. The D gene is left open where the match is weak. Clone size is stated in some rows and not others, as once, few, many or a class when expanded.

TRBV27	-	-	19	TRBJ2-4	TGTGCCAGCAGTTTACTCCCAGGGGGGACACCTCGACCTAGGAACATTCAGTACTTC	CASSLLPGGTPRPRNIQYF
TRBV28	-	-	15	TRBJ2-6	TGTGCCAGCAGTTTAGCCTACTCTGGGGCCAACGTCCTGACTTTC	CASSLAYSGANVLTF
TRBV7-2	-	TRBD1	15	TRBJ1-1	TGTGCCAGCAGTTTCAGGGGGGCGGGAAGCACTGAAGCTTTCTTT	CASSFRGAGSTEAFF
TRBV9	-	-	13	TRBJ2-2	TGTGCCAGCAGCGAGGACTACACCGGGGAGCTGTTTTTT	CASSEDYTGELFF
TRBV2	-	-	14	TRBJ2-3	TGTGCCAGCAGTCCAATGACAGTCACAGATACGCAGTATTTT	CASSPMTVTDTQYF
TRBV6-5	-	-	15	TRBJ1-1	TGTGCCAGCAGTTACTCGGGCCTGAGGGCCACTGAAGCTTTCTTT	CASSYSGLRATEAFF
TRBV5-1	-	TRBD1	15	TRBJ1-6	TGCGCCAGCACTTTGGGACAGGGAGGTTATTCACCCCTCCACTTT	CASTLGQGGYSPLHF
TRBV12-3/TRBV12-4	once	-	12	TRBJ1-1	TGTGCCAGCAGTTCTCATGGGACAAGGGCTTTCTTT	CASSSHGTRAFF
TRBV4-1	once	-	12	TRBJ2-1	TGCGCCAGCAGCCAACTACAGGGTGCGCAGTTCTTC	CASSQLQGAQFF
TRBV3-1/TRBV3-2	-	-	14	TRBJ2-3	TGTGCCAGCAGCCTAACACAGGGCACAGATACGCAGTATTTT	CASSLTQGTDTQYF
TRBV3-1/TRBV3-2	-	-	14	TRBJ2-7	TGTGCCAGCAGCCAAGATCAGGGAACCTACGAGCAGTACTTC	CASSQDQGTYEQYF
TRBV18	-	-	13	TRBJ1-2	TGTGCCAGCTCGCCCCGCGCGGGGAATGGCTACACCTTC	CASSPRAGNGYTF
TRBV19	-	-	17	TRBJ1-5	TGTGCCAGTAGTATAGTCTTCGGCGGGGATAGCAATCAGCCCCAGCATTTT	CASSIVFGGDSNQPQHF
TRBV3-1/TRBV3-2	once	TRBD1	16	TRBJ2-3	TGTGCCAGCAGCCACCTTGGGACAGCTTCCACAGATACGCAGTATTTT	CASSHLGTASTDTQYF
TRBV9	-	-	15	TRBJ2-3	TGTGCCAGCAGCGTTGGGAGGTCGGGGGCAGATACGCAGTATTTT	CASSVGRSGADTQYF
TRBV27	-	-	13	TRBJ2-1	TGTGCCAGCAGTTTTTCCGGGGTGCATGAGCAGTTCTTC	CASSFSGVHEQFF
TRBV7-3	-	TRBD1	14	TRBJ1-1	TGTGCCAGCAGCCGAGGGACAGAGAACACTGAAGCTTTCTTT	CASSRGTENTEAFF
TRBV5-1	-	TRBD1	14	TRBJ1-5	TGCGCCAGCAGCCCCCGGGACAGAACTCAGCCCCAGCATTTT	CASSPRDRTQPQHF
TRBV7-8	-	-	16	TRBJ2-7	TGTGCCAGCAGCTTAGGGTGGCGGGATATGAGTTACGAGCAGTACTTC	CASSLGWRDMSYEQYF
TRBV2	-	-	16	TRBJ2-7	TGTGCCAGCAGTGAAGGCGCACAGCGGGTTCTCCACGAGCAGTACTTC	CASSEGAQRVLHEQYF
TRBV5-1	once	-	13	TRBJ2-7	TGCGCCAGCAGCTTGGACAGTTTCTACGAGCAGTACTTC	CASSLDSFYEQYF
TRBV7-2	-	TRBD2	17	TRBJ2-7	TGTGCCAGCAGCTTAGCGCCAGCGGGGGCCTATTACTACGAGCAGTACTTC	CASSLAPAGAYYYEQYF
TRBV18	-	TRBD2	15	TRBJ2-7	TGTGCCAGCTCGTCGACTAGCGGGAGTTCCCACGAGCAGTACTTC	CASSSTSGSSHEQYF
TRBV5-6	-	TRBD1	16	TRBJ1-1	TGTGCCAGCAGCTTGTTGGCAGGGGGCAATAGCGCTGAAGCTTTCTTT	CASSLLAGGNSAEAFF
TRBV19	-	-	14	TRBJ2-2	TGTGCCAGTAGTATCCCCCCCAGGGCCGGGGAGCTGTTTTTT	CASSIPPRAGELFF
TRBV19	few	TRBD1	14	TRBJ1-4	TGTGCCAGCCGACCGGGACAGCCCGTTGAAAAACTGTTTTTT	CASRPGQPVEKLFF
TRBV5-1	many	TRBD2	16	TRBJ2-1	TGCGCCAGCAGCTTGTCGGGACTAGCGGGAGTAAATGAGCAGTTCTTC	CASSLSGLAGVNEQFF
TRBV7-6	-	-	17	TRBJ1-1	TGTGCCAGCAGCCCAAGAACCCCTCAAAGGTCGGAGGATGAAGCTTTCTTT	CASSPRTPQRSEDEAFF
TRBV4-3	-	-	13	TRBJ1-2	TGCGCCAGCAGCCAAGATCACAATTATGGCTACACCTTC	CASSQDHNYGYTF
TRBV16	-	-	15	TRBJ1-1	TGTGCCAGCAGCCAATACCCAGGGGTGAACACTGAAGCTTTCTTT	CASSQYPGVNTEAFF
TRBV5-4	-	TRBD1	15	TRBJ1-5	TGTGCCAGCAGCGAAGGACAGGGGAGCAATCAGCCCCAGCATTTT	CASSEGQGSNQPQHF
TRBV19	-	-	13	TRBJ2-7	TGTGCCAGTAGTATAACAGGGATACACGAGCAGTACTTC	CASSITGIHEQYF
TRBV14	-	-	14	TRBJ1-2	TGTGCCAGCAGCCAAGACGGGTACTTCTATGGCTACACCTTC	CASSQDGYFYGYTF
TRBV5-8	-	-	15	TRBJ1-2	TGTGCCAGCAGCTCGATCGCGGGACTGAGTTTTGGCTACACCTTC	CASSSIAGLSFGYTF
TRBV7-3	-	-	13	TRBJ2-5	TGTGCCAGCAGCTTTAACGGGCAAGAGACCCAGTACTTC	CASSFNGQETQYF
TRBV5-4	-	-	12	TRBJ1-1	TGTGCCAGCAGCGTGTACAGCAAGGTAGCTTTCTTT	CASSVYSKVAFF
TRBV5-1	few	TRBD2	16	TRBJ2-1	TGCGCCAGCAGCTCGACGGGGGGGAGCTCCTACAATGAGCAGTTCTTC	CASSSTGGSSYNEQFF
TRBV12-1	-	-	19	TRBJ2-4	TGTGCCACCATTTCGGGACTAGCGGGATCTCGGGTGTCCAAAAACATTCAGTACTTC	CATISGLAGSRVSKNIQYF
TRBV3-1/TRBV3-2	-	-	19	TRBJ2-3	TGTGCCAGCAGACAAGAAACCCTAGGAGTCGAAAAACTCACAGATACGCAGTATTTT	CASRQETLGVEKLTDTQYF
TRBV30	few	-	13	TRBJ1-5	TGTGCCTGGAGTACACAGACCAATCAGCCCCAGCATTTT	CAWSTQTNQPQHF
TRBV7-8	-	-	14	TRBJ2-5	TGTGCCAGCAGCGCAGGCAGGGTTCGAGAGACCCAGTACTTC	CASSAGRVRETQYF
TRBV5-4	-	TRBD1	14	TRBJ2-4	TGTGCCAGCAGCTTTTTGCAGGGGGCGGACATTCAGTACTTC	CASSFLQGADIQYF
TRBV5-1	once	TRBD2	19	TRBJ2-3	TGCGCCAGCAGCCTCATTGGACTAGCGGGGAGATCTAGCACAGATACGCAGTATTTT	CASSLIGLAGRSSTDTQYF
TRBV9	-	TRBD1	15	TRBJ1-2	TGTGCCAGCAGGTCCCAGGGGGCCTCCGGGTATGGCTACACCTTC	CASRSQGASGYGYTF
TRBV2	-	TRBD1	14	TRBJ1-1	TGTGCCAGCAGTGTAGGGGCAGGGGGCACTGAAGCTTTCTTT	CASSVGAGGTEAFF
TRBV2	-	TRBD1	12	TRBJ1-2	TGTGCCAGCTCCGGGACAGTATCTGGCTACACCTTC	CASSGTVSGYTF
TRBV29-1	-	-	15	TRBJ2-2	TGCAGCGTTGTGTGGAGGGCCCTTAACACCGGGGAGCTGTTTTTT	CSVVWRALNTGELFF
TRBV6-5	-	-	13	TRBJ1-2	TGTGCCAGCAGTTACGAAAGGGGTAATGGCTACACCTTC	CASSYERGNGYTF
TRBV5-1	-	TRBD1	18	TRBJ1-4	TGCGCCAGCCAGCCCCAGGTCCAGGGGGCTGCAACTAATGAAAAACTGTTTTTT	CASQPQVQGAATNEKLFF
TRBV3-1/TRBV3-2	-	-	14	TRBJ1-1	TGTGCCAGCAGCCAAGATTGGCGGACAGTTGAAGCTTTCTTT	CASSQDWRTVEAFF
TRBV18	-	-	15	TRBJ1-1	TGTGCCAGCTCACCACCTAGCGTGGACAACACTGAAGCTTTCTTT	CASSPPSVDNTEAFF
TRBV6-5	-	TRBD1	11	TRBJ2-1	TGTGCCAGCAGAGACAGGGGTGAGCAGTTCTTC	CASRDRGEQFF
TRBV9	-	-	14	TRBJ2-3	TGTGCCAGCAGCGGCGCCGGCGGGCGAGATACGCAGTATTTT	CASSGAGGRDTQYF
TRBV5-4	once	TRBD2	15	TRBJ2-7	TGTGCCAGCAGCCCTGGGACTAGTGGACCCTACGAGCAGTACTTC	CASSPGTSGPYEQYF
TRBV6-5	-	TRBD1	15	TRBJ1-1	TGTGCCAGCAGTTACTCGACAGGGCTCAACACTGAAGCTTTCTTT	CASSYSTGLNTEAFF
TRBV9	-	TRBD1	16	TRBJ2-7	TGTGCCAGCAGCGTATCGGGACAGGGATTCTACTACGAGCAGTACTTC	CASSVSGQGFYYEQYF
TRBV10-3	-	-	14	TRBJ1-1	TGTGCCGCCTCGCGGGGGCCAGGAGAAGGGGAAGCTTTCTTT	CAASRGPGEGEAFF